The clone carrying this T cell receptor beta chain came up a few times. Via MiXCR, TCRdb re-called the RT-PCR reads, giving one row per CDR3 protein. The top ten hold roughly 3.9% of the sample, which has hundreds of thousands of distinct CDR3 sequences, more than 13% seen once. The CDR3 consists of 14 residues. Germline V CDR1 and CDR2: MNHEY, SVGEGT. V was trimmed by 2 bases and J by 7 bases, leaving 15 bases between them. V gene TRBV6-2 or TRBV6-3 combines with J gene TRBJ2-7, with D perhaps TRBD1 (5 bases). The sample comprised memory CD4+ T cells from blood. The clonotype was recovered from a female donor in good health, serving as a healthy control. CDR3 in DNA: TGTGCCAGCAGTTACGAAGGGGCCCAAGAGGAGCAGTACTTC. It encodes CASSYEGAQEEQYF.